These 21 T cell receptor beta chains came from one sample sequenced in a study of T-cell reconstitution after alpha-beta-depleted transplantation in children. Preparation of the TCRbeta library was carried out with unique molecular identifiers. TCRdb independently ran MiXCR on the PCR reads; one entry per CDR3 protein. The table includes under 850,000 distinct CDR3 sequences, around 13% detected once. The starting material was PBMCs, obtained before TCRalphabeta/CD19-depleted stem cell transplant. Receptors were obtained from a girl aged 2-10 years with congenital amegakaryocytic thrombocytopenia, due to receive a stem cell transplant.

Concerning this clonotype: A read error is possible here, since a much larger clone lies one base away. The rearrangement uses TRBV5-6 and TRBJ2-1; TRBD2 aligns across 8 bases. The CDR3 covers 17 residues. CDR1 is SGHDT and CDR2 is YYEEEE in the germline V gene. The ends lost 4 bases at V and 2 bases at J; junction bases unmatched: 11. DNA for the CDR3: TGTGCCAGCAGCGCGGACGTCAGTAGCGGGACCTACAATGAGCAGTTCTTC. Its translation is CASSADVSSGTYNEQFF.

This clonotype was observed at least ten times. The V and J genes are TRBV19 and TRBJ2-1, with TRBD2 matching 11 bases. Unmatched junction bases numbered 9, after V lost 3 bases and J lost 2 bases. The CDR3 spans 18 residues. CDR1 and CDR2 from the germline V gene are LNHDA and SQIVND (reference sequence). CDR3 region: CASSISNSGRATYNEQFF. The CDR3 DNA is TGTGCCAGTAGTATTTCGAATAGCGGGAGGGCTACCTACAATGAGCAGTTCTTC.

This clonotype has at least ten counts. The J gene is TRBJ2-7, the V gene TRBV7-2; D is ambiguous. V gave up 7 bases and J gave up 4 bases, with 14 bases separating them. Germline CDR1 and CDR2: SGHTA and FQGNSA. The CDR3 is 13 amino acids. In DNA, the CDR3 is TGTGCCAGCACCCCAGGATCCACATACGAGCAGTACTTC. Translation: CASTPGSTYEQYF.

Here the CDR3 reads CSVVPPGWEQFF. Here the CDR3 DNA reads TGCAGCGTTGTTCCCCCCGGTTGGGAGCAGTTCTTC. The gene calls are TRBV29-1 and TRBJ2-1; D remains unclear. V was clipped by 4 bases and J by 10 bases, with 14 bases between them. The CDR3 has 12 residues. Germline CDR1 and CDR2: SQVTM and ANQGSEA.

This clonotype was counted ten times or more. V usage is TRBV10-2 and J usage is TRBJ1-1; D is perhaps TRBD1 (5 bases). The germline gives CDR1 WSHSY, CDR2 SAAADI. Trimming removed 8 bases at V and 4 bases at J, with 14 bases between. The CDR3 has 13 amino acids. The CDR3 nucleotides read TGCGCCAGCGAAAGGGGAGAGGGCACTGAAGCTTTCTTT. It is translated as CASERGEGTEAFF.

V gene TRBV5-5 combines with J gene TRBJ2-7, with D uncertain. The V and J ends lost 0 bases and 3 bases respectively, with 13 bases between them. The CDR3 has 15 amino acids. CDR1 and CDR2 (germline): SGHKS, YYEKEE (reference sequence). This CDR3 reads CASSLGRPSHYEQYF. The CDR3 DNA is TGTGCCAGCAGCTTGGGCAGACCATCTCACTACGAGCAGTACTTC.

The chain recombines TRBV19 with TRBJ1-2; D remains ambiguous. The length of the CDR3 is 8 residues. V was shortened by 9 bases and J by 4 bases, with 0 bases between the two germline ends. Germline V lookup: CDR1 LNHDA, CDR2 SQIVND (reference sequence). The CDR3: CASYGYTF. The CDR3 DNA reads TGTGCCAGCTATGGCTACACCTTC.

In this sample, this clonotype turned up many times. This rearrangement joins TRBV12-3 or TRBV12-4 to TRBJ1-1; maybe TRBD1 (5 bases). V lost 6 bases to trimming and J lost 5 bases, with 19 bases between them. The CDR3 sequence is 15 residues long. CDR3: CASSLSGYSGTEAFF. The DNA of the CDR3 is TGTGCCAGCAGCTTATCAGGGTATTCGGGAACTGAAGCTTTCTTT.

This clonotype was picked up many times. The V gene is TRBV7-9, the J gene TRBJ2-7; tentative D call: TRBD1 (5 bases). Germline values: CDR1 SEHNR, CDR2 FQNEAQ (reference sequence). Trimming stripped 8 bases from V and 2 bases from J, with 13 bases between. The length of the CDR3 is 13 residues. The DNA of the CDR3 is TGTGCCAGCGCCGCAGGGTTTGCCTACGAGCAGTACTTC. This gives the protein CASAAGFAYEQYF.

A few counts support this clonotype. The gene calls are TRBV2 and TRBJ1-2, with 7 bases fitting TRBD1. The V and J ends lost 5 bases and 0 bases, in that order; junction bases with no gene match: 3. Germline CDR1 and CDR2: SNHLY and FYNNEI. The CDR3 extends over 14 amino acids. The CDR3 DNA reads TGTGCCAGCAGTAGACAGGGTTCTAACTATGGCTACACCTTC. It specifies CASSRQGSNYGYTF.

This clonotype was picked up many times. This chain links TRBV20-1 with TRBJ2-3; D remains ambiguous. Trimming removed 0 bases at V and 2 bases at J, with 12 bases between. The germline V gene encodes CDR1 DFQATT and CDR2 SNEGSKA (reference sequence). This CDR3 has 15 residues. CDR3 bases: TGCAGTGCTAGAGATTCCCCTGAGACCACAGATACGCAGTATTTT. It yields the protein CSARDSPETTDTQYF.

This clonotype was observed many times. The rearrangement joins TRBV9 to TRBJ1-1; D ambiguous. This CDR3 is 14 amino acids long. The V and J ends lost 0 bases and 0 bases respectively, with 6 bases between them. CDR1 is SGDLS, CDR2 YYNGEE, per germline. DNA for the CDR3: TGTGCCAGCAGCGTAGTCGGTATGAACACTGAAGCTTTCTTT. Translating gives CASSVVGMNTEAFF.

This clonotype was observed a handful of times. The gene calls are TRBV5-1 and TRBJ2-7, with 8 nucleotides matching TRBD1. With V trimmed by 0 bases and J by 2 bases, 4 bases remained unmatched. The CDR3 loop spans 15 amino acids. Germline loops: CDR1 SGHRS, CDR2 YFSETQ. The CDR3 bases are TGCGCCAGCAGCTTGGTGGGGACAGGAGCCTACGAGCAGTACTTC. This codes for CASSLVGTGAYEQYF.

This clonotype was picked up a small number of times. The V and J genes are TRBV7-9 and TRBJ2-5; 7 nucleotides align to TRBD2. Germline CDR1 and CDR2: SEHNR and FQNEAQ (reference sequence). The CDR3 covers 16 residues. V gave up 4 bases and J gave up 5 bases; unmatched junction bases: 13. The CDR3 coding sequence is TGTGCCAGCAGCTCCAGATCTAGCGGCCTAAGGGAGACCCAGTACTTC. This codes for CASSSRSSGLRETQYF. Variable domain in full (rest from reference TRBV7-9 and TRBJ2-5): DTGVSQNPRHKITKRGQNVTFRCDPISEHNRLYWYRQTLGQGPEFLTYFQNEAQLEKSRLLSDRFSAERPKGSFSTLEIQRTEQGDSAMYLCASSSRSSGLRETQYFGPGTRLLVL.

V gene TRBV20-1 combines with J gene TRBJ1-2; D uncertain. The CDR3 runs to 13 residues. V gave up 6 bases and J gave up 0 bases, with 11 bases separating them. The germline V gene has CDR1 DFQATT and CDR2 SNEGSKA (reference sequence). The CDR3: CSANGPPNYGYTF. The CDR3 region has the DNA TGCAGTGCAAACGGACCGCCTAACTATGGCTACACCTTC.

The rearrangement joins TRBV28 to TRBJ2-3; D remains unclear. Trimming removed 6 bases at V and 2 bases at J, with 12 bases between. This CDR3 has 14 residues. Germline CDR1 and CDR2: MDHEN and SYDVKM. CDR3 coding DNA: TGTGCCAGCAGCCCCCACCCTCCCACAGATACGCAGTATTTT. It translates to CASSPHPPTDTQYF.

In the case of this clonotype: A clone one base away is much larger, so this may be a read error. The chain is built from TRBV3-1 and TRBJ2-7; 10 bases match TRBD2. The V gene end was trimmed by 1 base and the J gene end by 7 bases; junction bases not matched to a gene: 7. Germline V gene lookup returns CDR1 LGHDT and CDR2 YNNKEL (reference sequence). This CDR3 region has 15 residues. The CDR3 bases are TGTGCCAGCAGCCAAGGGCTAGCGGGAGTTTGTGAGCAGTACTTC. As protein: CASSQGLAGVCEQYF.

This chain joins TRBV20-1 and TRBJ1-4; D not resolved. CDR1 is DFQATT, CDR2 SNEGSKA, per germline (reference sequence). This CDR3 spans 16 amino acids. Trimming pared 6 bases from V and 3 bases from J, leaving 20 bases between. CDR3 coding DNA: TGCAGTGCCAAACAGAGGAGGGCTTCGGCTAATGAAAAACTGTTTTTT. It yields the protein CSAKQRRASANEKLFF.

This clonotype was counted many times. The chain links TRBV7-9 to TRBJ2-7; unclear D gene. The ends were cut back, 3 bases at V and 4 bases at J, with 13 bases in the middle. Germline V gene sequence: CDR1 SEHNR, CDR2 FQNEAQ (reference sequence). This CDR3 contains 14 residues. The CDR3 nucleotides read TGTGCCAGCAGCTTTGGAACGCTACCTTACGAGCAGTACTTC. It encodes CASSFGTLPYEQYF.

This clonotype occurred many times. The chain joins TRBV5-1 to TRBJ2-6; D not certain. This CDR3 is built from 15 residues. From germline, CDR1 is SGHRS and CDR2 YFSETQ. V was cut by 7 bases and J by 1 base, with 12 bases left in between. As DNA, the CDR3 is TGCGCCAGCTCGCCAATGGATTCTGGGGCCAACGTCCTGACTTTC. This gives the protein CASSPMDSGANVLTF.

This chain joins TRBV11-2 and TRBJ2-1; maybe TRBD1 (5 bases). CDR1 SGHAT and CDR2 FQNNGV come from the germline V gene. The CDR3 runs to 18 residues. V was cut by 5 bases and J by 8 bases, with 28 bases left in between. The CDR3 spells CASSPQGIEIANRHEQFF. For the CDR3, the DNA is TGTGCCAGCAGCCCCCAGGGTATAGAGATCGCAAATCGGCATGAGCAGTTCTTC. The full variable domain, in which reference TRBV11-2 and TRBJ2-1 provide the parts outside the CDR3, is EAGVAQSPRYKIIEKRQSVAFWCNPISGHATLYWYQQILGQGPKLLIQFQNNGVVDDSQLPKDRFSAERLKGVDSTLKIQPAKLEDSAVYLCASSPQGIEIANRHEQFFGPGTRLTVL.